This TCR beta chain was sequenced in a study of human T cells and chemical hapten exposure (dated by TCRdb to the early 2020s). The study in broad terms: Libraries were combined into a pool for sequencing, and differences in TCR yield between samples came mainly from small differences in library volumes within the pool. The study tracked peripheral blood TCR repertoire changes in vivo during primary and secondary sensitization to the hapten diphenylcyclopropenone (DPC) in alopecia patients. From each blood RNA sample, both TCR alpha and TCR beta chains were sequenced.

Results and caveats for the whole study, not just this receptor: DPC sensitization did not change how many TCRs were above 1 in 1000 frequency, and no evidence was found of alterations in global repertoire structure. After repeated subsampling, changes were observed in the strength of the expansion versus patch-test correlation and in the threshold at which the correlation became significant.

Library method: RACE. Data came from a NextSeq 500. Library preparation attached unique molecular identifiers to individual cDNA molecules for quantitative, reproducible TCR counting. As for the original processing: The median number of TCRs per sample was over 85,000, ranging from roughly 23,224 to 700,000. The Decombinator software suite was used to annotate V, J and CDR3 in the TCR reads. For the PS versus PT1 abundance plots, all samples were subsampled to the same number of TCRs (28,000). TCRs were defined as expanded if absent before sensitization and observed at least eight times at the 2-week time point. The public sequencing data were trimmed at Q25 with fastp and processed into clonotypes with MiXCR by TCRdb, which kept only in-frame beta chains. When rows share a CDR3 protein, they turn into one entry using the most common DNA and genes. TCRdb's processing, not the study's, gives the V and J calls here. The sample yields around 80,000 distinct CDR3 sequences; about 9% were counted once. The ten top clones hold under 2% of the sample.

This clonotype has just a few counts. The clone's antigen remains unknown. No qualities accompany the bases; no much larger clone lies one base away. The sample's time point label, decoded: healthy volunteer bleed at 6 weeks. Total RNA was extracted from unfractionated whole blood that had been collected in Tempus Blood RNA tubes. A few healthy volunteers were used as TCR sequencing controls and were bled at day 0, 2 weeks and 6 weeks. Here V drops 1 base and J drops 4 bases, and the junction holds 8 bases not matched to any gene. CDR1 and CDR2 (DFQATT, SNEGSKA) derive from the germline V gene (reference sequence). The CDR3 measures 15 amino acids from cysteine to phenylalanine. The DNA shown is the 45-base CDR3, in frame from base 1.

The origin of this receptor is a male donor in good health. Some clones in this sample may be carry-over from other donors' samples. The receptor chain draws on TRBV20-1 and TRBJ2-7; the junction holds 9 bases that match TRBD1. Sequenced material: whole blood. The nucleotide sequence is given as TGCAGTGCTAGAGGGGACAGGGAGGGGGGTTACGAGCAGTACTTC. This is translated as CSARGDREGGYEQYF.